These T cell receptor beta chains were read from a single sample in a study of T cells in Graves' hyperthyroidism and ophthalmopathy. MiXCR was run by TCRdb on the multiplex PCR reads, yielding one entry per CDR3 protein. The table records about 500,000 distinct CDR3 sequences, 15% to 20% of them present only once. Material for sequencing was blood. These receptor sequences come from a young woman with Graves' hyperthyroidism. The CDR3 runs from the conserved cysteine through the conserved F or W. The order of the fields is CDR3 DNA, CDR3 protein, D gene, J gene, V gene, clone size. The D gene is left open where the match is weak. The listing skips clone size in some rows; elsewhere it reads once, few, many or a size class.

CDR3 DNA: TGTGCCAGCAGTTACGGGACAGGGGCCGTTCGCAATCAGCCCCAGCATTTT
CDR3 protein: CASSYGTGAVRNQPQHF
D gene: TRBD1
J gene: TRBJ1-5
V gene: TRBV6-2/TRBV6-3
clone size: -

CDR3 DNA: TGTGCCAGCAGTATCGGGGGCGCGAACACTGAAGCTTTCTTT
CDR3 protein: CASSIGGANTEAFF
D gene: -
J gene: TRBJ1-1
V gene: TRBV27
clone size: -

CDR3 DNA: TGTGCCAGCAGCCCAGGGGTATTGGTCAATCAGCCCCAGCATTTT
CDR3 protein: CASSPGVLVNQPQHF
D gene: -
J gene: TRBJ1-5
V gene: TRBV7-9
clone size: many

CDR3 DNA: TGTGCCAGCAGCTTAGCCAGGGGGCGAGGGAACACCGGGGAGCTGTTTTTT
CDR3 protein: CASSLARGRGNTGELFF
D gene: TRBD1
J gene: TRBJ2-2
V gene: TRBV11-2
clone size: many

CDR3 DNA: TGTGCCAGCAGCTTTAGCTTCGATGAGCAGTTCTTC
CDR3 protein: CASSFSFDEQFF
D gene: -
J gene: TRBJ2-1
V gene: TRBV7-2
clone size: many

CDR3 DNA: TGTGCCACCAGCAGTTTAACACGGGCAGACCAAGAGACCCAGTACTTC
CDR3 protein: CATSSLTRADQETQYF
D gene: -
J gene: TRBJ2-5
V gene: TRBV15
clone size: many

CDR3 DNA: TGTGCCAGCAGTTACTCCGGGACAGGGACTGGAAACACCATATATTTT
CDR3 protein: CASSYSGTGTGNTIYF
D gene: TRBD1
J gene: TRBJ1-3
V gene: TRBV6-5
clone size: few

CDR3 DNA: TGTGCCAGCAGTGAGAGGGGACAGGGGAACACTGAAGCTTTCTTT
CDR3 protein: CASSERGQGNTEAFF
D gene: TRBD1
J gene: TRBJ1-1
V gene: TRBV6-1
clone size: -

CDR3 DNA: TGCGCCAGCAGCCTAGTCGCCACTGAAGCTTTCTTT
CDR3 protein: CASSLVATEAFF
D gene: -
J gene: TRBJ1-1
V gene: TRBV5-1
clone size: many

CDR3 DNA: TGTGCCAGTAGTAGGGGACTAGCCACCAATGAGCAGTTCTTC
CDR3 protein: CASSRGLATNEQFF
D gene: TRBD2
J gene: TRBJ2-1
V gene: TRBV19
clone size: many

CDR3 DNA: TGTGCCGGAAGGACAGGGGGCTTTGGAAACACCATATATTTT
CDR3 protein: CAGRTGGFGNTIYF
D gene: TRBD1
J gene: TRBJ1-3
V gene: TRBV12-3/TRBV12-4
clone size: few

CDR3 DNA: TGTGCCAGCAGCTTAGACAGCAAAAGCTCTGGGGCCAACGTCCTGACTTTC
CDR3 protein: CASSLDSKSSGANVLTF
D gene: -
J gene: TRBJ2-6
V gene: TRBV11-2
clone size: -

CDR3 DNA: TGTGCCATCAGCGCGACTAGCGGGAGGGACCGCTACGAGCAGTACTTC
CDR3 protein: CAISATSGRDRYEQYF
D gene: TRBD2
J gene: TRBJ2-7
V gene: TRBV10-3
clone size: -

CDR3 DNA: TGTGCCAGCAGAAGACAGGGGGCTGGGAATGAGCAGTTCTTC
CDR3 protein: CASRRQGAGNEQFF
D gene: TRBD1
J gene: TRBJ2-1
V gene: TRBV2
clone size: many

CDR3 DNA: TGTGCCAGCAGTTTGGGACAGGGCAATGAGCAGTTCTTC
CDR3 protein: CASSLGQGNEQFF
D gene: TRBD1
J gene: TRBJ2-1
V gene: TRBV5-1
clone size: many

CDR3 DNA: TGTGCCAGCAGCTTAGTTCAAGGGTCCGGGGAGCTGTTTTTT
CDR3 protein: CASSLVQGSGELFF
D gene: -
J gene: TRBJ2-2
V gene: TRBV11-2
clone size: many

CDR3 DNA: TGTGCCAGCAGTTCACAGGGGTCCCGGCATTTT
CDR3 protein: CASSSQGSRHF
D gene: TRBD1
J gene: TRBJ1-5
V gene: TRBV12-3/TRBV12-4
clone size: -

CDR3 DNA: TGCAGTGCTAGACAGGGGGCGTTAAGCAATCAGCCCCAGCATTTT
CDR3 protein: CSARQGALSNQPQHF
D gene: TRBD1
J gene: TRBJ1-5
V gene: TRBV20-1
clone size: few

CDR3 DNA: TGTGCCACCAGTGAGGGAGGGTGGGAGACTGAAGCTTTCTTT
CDR3 protein: CATSEGGWETEAFF
D gene: -
J gene: TRBJ1-1
V gene: TRBV24-1
clone size: many

CDR3 DNA: TGTGCCAGCAGTACGGGGGGCGATTCAGATACGCAGTATTTT
CDR3 protein: CASSTGGDSDTQYF
D gene: -
J gene: TRBJ2-3
V gene: TRBV7-9
clone size: many

CDR3 DNA: TGTGCCAGCAGTCAAATGGGGGGGGTCTCAGAGACCCAGTACTTC
CDR3 protein: CASSQMGGVSETQYF
D gene: TRBD2
J gene: TRBJ2-5
V gene: TRBV7-2
clone size: few

CDR3 DNA: TGTGCCAGCAGCGGTCTGGGAAGAGATACGCAGTATTTT
CDR3 protein: CASSGLGRDTQYF
D gene: -
J gene: TRBJ2-3
V gene: TRBV7-9
clone size: -

CDR3 DNA: TGTGCCAGCAGCACCGACAGTAGCTCTGGAAACACCATATATTTT
CDR3 protein: CASSTDSSSGNTIYF
D gene: -
J gene: TRBJ1-3
V gene: TRBV9
clone size: -

CDR3 DNA: TGCGCCAGCAGCTTGGGCCGGCAGTCCGGGGGCTACACCTTC
CDR3 protein: CASSLGRQSGGYTF
D gene: -
J gene: TRBJ1-2
V gene: TRBV5-1
clone size: -

CDR3 DNA: TGTGCCAGCAGCTTAGCCGAAGTGGCCAGCGAGAATTTGAACACCGGGGAGCTGTTTTTT
CDR3 protein: CASSLAEVASENLNTGELFF
D gene: -
J gene: TRBJ2-2
V gene: TRBV7-6
clone size: -